The following is a TCR beta chain sequence with its context. What it binds is unknown. Samples with a second dose at about 4 or about 12 weeks were pooled together. The protocol was immunoSEQ multiplex PCR, while the TCRdb copy is restricted to in-frame clones and leaves out a portion. The table has about 140,000 clones, 88% seen once. The data originate from a study of T cell responses to AZD1222 COVID-19 vaccine. The CDR3 is made up of 14 amino acids. V lost 1 base and J lost 0, with 6 bases in between. In germline, CDR1 is LGHDT, CDR2 YNNKEL (reference sequence). Overall study findings and caveats: Donors skewed white British and female; clonal diversity was possibly underestimated. Spike-specific TCR breadth and depth rose after two AZD1222 doses. Spike was spanned by vaccine-associated CD4 TCRs, with dominance at 160-218 and 743-854.

The material sequenced was peripheral blood, taken 28 days after the second AZD1222 dose. This clonotype was obtained from an adult who received the AZD1222 COVID-19 vaccine. This chain links TRBV3-1 (or the pseudogene TRBV3-2) with TRBJ1-2, with D unclear. The CDR3 nucleotides are TGTGCCAGCAGCCAAGGATCCACTAACTATGGCTACACCTTC. As protein: CASSQGSTNYGYTF.